A single TCR beta chain is shown here with its context. Its antigen is undetermined. This sample stems from a study of cytomegalovirus exposure and HLA in healthy donors. A multiplex PCR was run with 60 Vbeta primers and 13 Jbeta primers. Measured with immunoSEQ multiplex PCR; TCRdb has only the in-frame clones, and not every one. With 150,000 to 250,000 clones in the sample, the ten largest clones hold 0.74%. Study observations and caveats: Cytomegalovirus association was listed for 164 TCR beta chains.

Germline V lookup: CDR1 KGHSH, CDR2 LQKENI. This CDR3 region has 13 residues. Trimming pared 6 bases from V and 4 bases from J, leaving 12 bases between. This TCR derives from a boy aged 5-17 years in good health and CMV-seronegative. V gene TRBV18 combines with J gene TRBJ1-2; the D gene is possibly TRBD1 (6 bases). The sequenced material came from PBMCs. CDR3 sequence reads: CASSADRSYGYTF. Written as DNA, the CDR3 is TGTGCCAGCTCTGCGGACAGATCCTATGGCTACACCTTC.